Presented here are 26 T cell receptor beta chains from one specimen sequenced in a study of OX40 agonist ivuxolimab in advanced cancers. Profiling relied on immunoSEQ multiplex PCR, and the TCRdb table lists in-frame clones only, not all of them. The sample gives about 88,000 clones, approximately 85% of which show up once; roughly 0.22% is in the top ten. The source was CD4+ or CD8+ T cells sorted from blood, collected in a trial of the OX40 agonist ivuxolimab. The receptors originated from an adult with an advanced solid tumor such as melanoma, head and neck, liver or kidney cancer.

DNA for the CDR3: TGTGCCTGGAGTGATAGGCAGCCCAACACTGAAGCTTTCTTT. Its protein is CAWSDRQPNTEAFF. This chain connects TRBV30 to TRBJ1-1, with unresolved D. V was shortened by 1 base and J by 2 bases, with 11 bases between the two germline ends. The CDR3 covers 14 residues. The germline gives CDR1 GTSNPN, CDR2 SVGIG (reference sequence).

J is TRBJ2-7 and V is TRBV10-3; D might be TRBD1 (6 bases). CDR1 is ENHRY, CDR2 SYGVKD, per germline. CDR3 length equals 14 residues. Trimming removed 10 bases at V and 5 bases at J, with 21 bases between. CDR3 sequence reads: CASRGWGMADEQYV. The CDR3 DNA reads TGTGCCAGTAGGGGGTGGGGGATGGCGGACGAGCAGTACGTC.

V usage is TRBV29-1 and J usage is TRBJ1-2; D gene uncertain. CDR1 SQVTM and CDR2 ANQGSEA come from the germline V gene. The CDR3 is 10 residues long. Trimming shortened V by 3 bases and J by 5 bases, and 4 bases separated the two germline ends. CDR3 nucleotide sequence: TGCAGCGTTGACCAGTATGGCTACACCTTC. This translates into CSVDQYGYTF.

V gene TRBV28 combines with J gene TRBJ2-2; 9 bases are shared with TRBD1. V gave up 8 bases and J gave up 2 bases; unmatched junction bases: 18. The CDR3 is 19 amino acids. CDR1 is MDHEN, CDR2 SYDVKM, per germline. The CDR3 region has the DNA TGTGCCAGCTTCCACAGGGGGCGACGATCAACCATAAACACCGGGGAGCTGTTTTTT. It encodes CASFHRGRRSTINTGELFF.

V usage is TRBV6-5 and J usage is TRBJ2-3, with D perhaps matching TRBD2 (6 bases). This CDR3 is 14 amino acids long. V shed 6 bases and J shed 1 base, with 11 bases lying between them. Germline V gives CDR1 MNHEY, CDR2 SVGAGI. The CDR3 is CASRGGGGTDTQYF. The CDR3 nucleotides are TGTGCCAGCAGGGGAGGAGGTGGCACAGATACGCAGTATTTT.

Here the CDR3 DNA reads TGTGCCAGCAGCCGTACTAGCGGGACCGTGTACGAGCAGTACTTC. Protein sequence: CASSRTSGTVYEQYF. The rearrangement uses TRBV5-4 and TRBJ2-7, with 10 bases fitting TRBD2. CDR1 is SGHNT, CDR2 YYREEE, per germline (reference sequence). Trimming took 4 bases from V and 4 from J; bases not matched to a gene: 8. This CDR3 comprises 15 residues.

This clone was seen a single time. CDR3: CASSFTRLAVDTGELFF. DNA for the CDR3: TGTGCCAGCAGCTTCACTCGACTAGCGGTTGACACCGGGGAGCTGTTTTTT. The V and J genes are TRBV7-6 and TRBJ2-2, with 9 positions matching TRBD2. V dropped 3 bases and J dropped 3; count of bases not matched to a gene: 8. The CDR3 covers 17 residues. Germline CDR1 is SGHVS and CDR2 is FNYEAQ.

The J gene is TRBJ2-2, the V gene TRBV2, with TRBD1 matching over 10 bases. V was clipped by 6 bases and J by 3 bases; unmatched bases: 1. Germline V gene data show CDR1 as SNHLY and CDR2 as FYNNEI. There are 14 residues in the CDR3. The CDR3 reads CASSGTGDTGELFF. In DNA, the CDR3 is TGTGCCAGCAGCGGGACAGGGGACACCGGGGAGCTGTTTTTT.

The chain has TRBV4-1 and TRBJ1-5, with D uncertain. Germline V gene sequence: CDR1 MGHRA, CDR2 YSYEKL. The CDR3 covers 14 residues. Deletions cut 1 base from V and 9 bases from J, with 13 bases between. The CDR3 DNA sequence: TGCGCCAGCAGCCAAGGAGGCCTTCGGGGGCCCCAGCATTTT. Encoded protein: CASSQGGLRGPQHF.

This chain joins TRBV28 and TRBJ2-2; D is possibly TRBD1 (6 bases). Germline V gives CDR1 MDHEN, CDR2 SYDVKM. CDR3 length equals 18 residues. V lost 3 bases and J 0 bases, leaving 17 bases between the germline ends. In nucleotides, the CDR3 is TGTGCCAGCAGTTTGGGGAGTTGGGGACAAGCGAACACCGGGGAGCTGTTTTTT. Translation: CASSLGSWGQANTGELFF.

This chain joins TRBV28 and TRBJ1-2; D is undetermined. Germline V gene lookup returns CDR1 MDHEN and CDR2 SYDVKM. V was cut by 4 bases and J by 4 bases, with 4 bases left in between. The length of the CDR3 is 11 residues. This chain's CDR3 is CASSSAYGYTF. The CDR3 DNA follows: TGTGCCAGCAGTTCCGCCTATGGCTACACCTTC.

V usage is TRBV5-1 and J usage is TRBJ1-3; D may be TRBD1 (5 bases). Between the trimmed V and J ends, which lost 5 bases and 0 bases, there was a span of 9 bases. Germline V gene data show CDR1 as SGHRS and CDR2 as YFSETQ. CDR3 length equals 14 residues. The CDR3 spells CASSGASSGNTIYF. The DNA for the CDR3 is TGCGCCAGCAGTGGGGCCAGCTCTGGAAACACCATATATTTT.

The chain couples TRBV5-4 to TRBJ2-5, with TRBD2 matching over 9 bases. J lost 6 bases, V lost 0 bases, and 12 bases had no gene match. The CDR3 has 17 amino acids. Germline CDR1 and CDR2: SGHNT and YYREEE (reference sequence). CDR3 loop: CASSLASGLAGRKTQYF. CDR3 nucleotides: TGTGCCAGCAGCTTGGCCTCTGGTCTAGCGGGAAGAAAGACCCAGTACTTC.

Notes on this clone: Distinct nucleotide sequences in the sample also encode this CDR3. The rearrangement links TRBV30 to TRBJ1-5, with 7 bases matching TRBD1. The germline V gene encodes CDR1 GTSNPN and CDR2 SVGIG (reference sequence). V lost 0 bases to trimming and J lost 0 bases; unmatched junction nucleotides: 2. CDR3 length equals 15 residues. CDR3 region: CAWSVRTGSNQPQHF. The CDR3 nucleotides read TGTGCCTGGAGTGTAAGGACAGGTAGCAATCAGCCCCAGCATTTT.

The chain uses TRBV6-1 and TRBJ2-3, with D hard to call. The germline V and J ends were trimmed by 2 bases and 6 bases, with 15 bases remaining between them. Germline V gene data show CDR1 as MNHNS and CDR2 as SASEGT. This CDR3 spans 15 amino acids. CDR3 in DNA: TGTGCCAGCAGTGAATGGGGTATGGCCCCGGATACGCAGTATTTT. As protein: CASSEWGMAPDTQYF.

The V gene is TRBV15, the J gene TRBJ2-7; TRBD1 matches at 8 bases. The CDR3 is made up of 16 amino acids. Germline V CDR1 and CDR2: LNHNV, YYDKDF (reference sequence). The junction had 13 bases not matched to a gene; V was cut back by 3 bases and J by 6 bases. In DNA form, the CDR3 reads TGTGCCACCAGCAGTAGACCCGGGACAGGTCGTGTCGAGCAGTACTTC. Translated: CATSSRPGTGRVEQYF. Full variable domain (outside the CDR3, taken from reference TRBV15 and TRBJ2-7): DAMVIQNPRYQVTQFGKPVTLSCSQTLNHNVMYWYQQKSSQAPKLLFHYYDKDFNNEADTPDNFQSRRPNTSFCFLDIRSPGLGDTAMYLCATSSRPGTGRVEQYFGPGTRLTVT.

The table lists this clone with a few counts. The V and J genes are TRBV29-1 and TRBJ1-1; weak D call: TRBD1 (5 bases). Trimming stripped 5 bases from V and 3 bases from J, with 7 bases between. The CDR3 totals 11 residues. CDR1 is SQVTM, CDR2 ANQGSEA, per germline. DNA of the CDR3: TGCAGCGTTCGGGGGGACACTGAAGCTTTCTTT. It encodes CSVRGDTEAFF.

This clone was seen a single time. The chain uses TRBV19 and TRBJ2-7; possibly TRBD1 or TRBD2 for D (5 bases each). Trimming removed 2 bases at V and 7 bases at J, with 27 bases between. Germline loops: CDR1 LNHDA, CDR2 SQIVND (reference sequence). The CDR3 loop spans 18 amino acids. In DNA form, the CDR3 reads TGTGCCAGTAGTATAAGCCCCGGCCGGACGCCAACAGGAGGAGAGCAGTACTTC. This codes for CASSISPGRTPTGGEQYF.

The chain couples TRBV6-5 to TRBJ1-2; 8 bases are a match to TRBD1. The junction had 7 bases not matched to a gene; V was cut back by 7 bases and J by 6 bases. The CDR3 extends over 13 amino acids. In germline, CDR1 is MNHEY, CDR2 SVGAGI. The CDR3 nucleotides read TGTGCCAGCAAGGCAGGGGGCCTCGATGGCTACACCTTC. This gives the protein CASKAGGLDGYTF.

V usage is TRBV5-1 and J usage is TRBJ2-1, with 7 positions matching TRBD2. The V and J ends lost 5 bases and 8 bases, in that order; junction bases with no gene match: 10. The CDR3 is 14 residues long. Germline CDR1 reads SGHRS; CDR2 reads YFSETQ. CDR3 sequence reads: CASSEAGAGDEQFF. As DNA, the CDR3 is TGCGCCAGCAGTGAGGCGGGAGCAGGCGATGAGCAGTTCTTC.

The rearrangement uses TRBV7-8 and TRBJ2-5; D is undetermined. Germline CDR1 reads SGHVS; CDR2 reads FQNEAQ. V dropped 5 bases and J dropped 2 bases, with 18 bases sitting between them. This CDR3 has 16 amino acids. In DNA, the CDR3 is TGTGCCAGCAGCCTACATCGGGTCCGGGCGCAAGAGACCCAGTACTTC. Amino acids: CASSLHRVRAQETQYF.

V is TRBV2 and J is TRBJ1-3; D unresolved. The CDR3 consists of 15 residues. V lost 0 bases and J 2 bases, leaving 8 bases between the germline ends. Germline V gene sequence: CDR1 SNHLY, CDR2 FYNNEI. Here the CDR3 reads CASSEARVAGNTIYF. The CDR3 bases are TGTGCCAGCAGTGAAGCGAGGGTAGCTGGAAACACCATATATTTT.

Comments on this clone: At the DNA level, this CDR3 is encoded by other sequences in the same sample as well. This chain connects TRBV9 to TRBJ2-3; a possible D gene is TRBD1 (5 bases). V was shortened by 0 bases and J by 4 bases, with 6 bases between the two germline ends. In germline, CDR1 is SGDLS, CDR2 YYNGEE. The CDR3 loop spans 13 amino acids. CDR3 DNA sequence: TGTGCCAGCAGCGTAGGGGGCGCAGATACGCAGTATTTT. Residues: CASSVGGADTQYF.

The rearrangement joins TRBV6-5 to TRBJ2-7; D is unclear. The V end lost 9 bases, the J end lost 0 bases, and 9 bases lay between the germline ends. Germline V lookup: CDR1 MNHEY, CDR2 SVGAGI. CDR3 length: 12 amino acids. The CDR3 DNA sequence: TGTGCCAGTCTTGACAACTCCTACGAGCAGTACTTC. This encodes CASLDNSYEQYF.

This sequence joins TRBV23-1 and TRBJ1-2; TRBD1 might be the D (5 bases). TRBV23-1 is given ORF status, its function remaining uncertain. With 0 bases removed from V and 2 bases from J, the gap between germline ends came to 28 bases. This CDR3 comprises 21 residues. The CDR3 coding sequence is TGCGCCAGCAGTCAATCAGGCCGTGAATGGGCCCCGGCTCGGGACAACTATGGCTACACCTTC. This gives the protein CASSQSGREWAPARDNYGYTF.

This chain joins TRBV5-1 and TRBJ1-6, with D hard to call. Germline CDR1 reads SGHRS; CDR2 reads YFSETQ. Trimming shortened V by 5 bases and J by 3 bases, and 6 bases separated the two germline ends. CDR3 length equals 13 residues. The CDR3 protein is CASRVDYNSPLHF. In DNA, the CDR3 is TGCGCCAGCAGGGTTGACTATAATTCACCCCTCCACTTT.